A selection of T cell receptor beta chains follows, all from one sample in a study of blood T cell repertoires in COVID-19. Only in-frame clones appear in the TCRdb table, and some are missing; sequencing was by immunoSEQ multiplex PCR. The sample includes over 200,000 clones, over 75% of them seen just once. Sequencing used PBMCs or T cells enriched from blood (not recorded which). The receptor source for this set is a man aged 18 to 30 who had recovered from COVID-19. CDR3s include the opening cysteine and the closing phenylalanine or tryptophan. The order of the fields is V gene, clone size, J gene, CDR3 length, D gene, CDR3 DNA, CDR3 protein. The D gene is left open where the match is weak. Clone sizes are given selectively: once, few, many, or a class where the clone is expanded.

v_call: TRBV7-3; clone_size: -; j_call: TRBJ2-4; cdr3_length: 15; d_call: TRBD2; cdr3_nt: TGTGCCAGCAGCTTAACGGCGGGAGCGCAAAGCATTCAGTACTTC; cdr3_aa: CASSLTAGAQSIQYF
v_call: TRBV18; clone_size: -; j_call: TRBJ2-1; cdr3_length: 15; d_call: TRBD2; cdr3_nt: TGTGCCAGCTCCCCCCTGTCTGCGGGAGGCAATGAGCAGTTCTTC; cdr3_aa: CASSPLSAGGNEQFF
v_call: TRBV30; clone_size: -; j_call: TRBJ1-5; cdr3_length: 16; d_call: TRBD1; cdr3_nt: TGTGCCTGGAGGGGCGGAGGGGGCACGGGCAATCAGCCCCAGCATTTT; cdr3_aa: CAWRGGGGTGNQPQHF
v_call: TRBV7-9; clone_size: -; j_call: TRBJ1-1; cdr3_length: 15; d_call: -; cdr3_nt: TGTGCCAGCAGCTCGCCTAACAGGGTTGGCACTGAAGCTTTCTTT; cdr3_aa: CASSSPNRVGTEAFF
v_call: TRBV11-2; clone_size: -; j_call: TRBJ2-1; cdr3_length: 17; d_call: -; cdr3_nt: TGTGCCAGCAGCCCAAGTAGCGGTTGGGAAAGTTACAATGAGCAGTTCTTC; cdr3_aa: CASSPSSGWESYNEQFF
v_call: TRBV12-3/TRBV12-4; clone_size: -; j_call: TRBJ2-4; cdr3_length: 12; d_call: TRBD1; cdr3_nt: TGTGCCAGCAGTCCAGGGGGCTACATTCAGTACTTC; cdr3_aa: CASSPGGYIQYF
v_call: TRBV19; clone_size: -; j_call: TRBJ1-2; cdr3_length: 14; d_call: TRBD1; cdr3_nt: TGTGCCAGCTCGCCCGGGACAGCTAACTATGGCTACACCTTC; cdr3_aa: CASSPGTANYGYTF
v_call: TRBV7-2; clone_size: -; j_call: TRBJ2-1; cdr3_length: 15; d_call: TRBD2; cdr3_nt: TGTGCCAGCAGCTTAGTCCTAGCGGGAGCCAATGAGCAGTTCTTC; cdr3_aa: CASSLVLAGANEQFF
v_call: TRBV7-2; clone_size: -; j_call: TRBJ1-5; cdr3_length: 15; d_call: -; cdr3_nt: TGTGCCAGCAGCTTTACCGGGGGTAGCAATCAGCCCCAGCATTTT; cdr3_aa: CASSFTGGSNQPQHF
v_call: TRBV14; clone_size: once; j_call: TRBJ1-1; cdr3_length: 13; d_call: -; cdr3_nt: TGTGCCAGCAGCCAAGGGCCGAACACTGAAGCTTTCTTT; cdr3_aa: CASSQGPNTEAFF
v_call: TRBV24-1; clone_size: -; j_call: TRBJ2-1; cdr3_length: 15; d_call: -; cdr3_nt: TGTGCCACCAGTGATTCCGGGAACGCCTACAATGAGCAGTTCTTC; cdr3_aa: CATSDSGNAYNEQFF
v_call: TRBV7-9; clone_size: -; j_call: TRBJ1-6; cdr3_length: 15; d_call: -; cdr3_nt: TGTGCCAGCAGCCATGTTAGGGGGAGTAATTCACCCCTCCACTTT; cdr3_aa: CASSHVRGSNSPLHF
v_call: TRBV5-1; clone_size: -; j_call: TRBJ1-2; cdr3_length: 14; d_call: TRBD1; cdr3_nt: TGCGCCAGCAGCTTGGGGGGACAGGGCGAAGGCTACACCTTC; cdr3_aa: CASSLGGQGEGYTF
v_call: TRBV28; clone_size: -; j_call: TRBJ2-7; cdr3_length: 15; d_call: TRBD2; cdr3_nt: TGTGCCAGCACTAAGGGACTAGCGGAGCCCTACGAGCAGTACTTC; cdr3_aa: CASTKGLAEPYEQYF
v_call: TRBV28; clone_size: -; j_call: TRBJ1-3; cdr3_length: 16; d_call: TRBD1; cdr3_nt: TGTGCCAGCAGTTTATTACAGGGGGCTTCTGGAAACACCATATATTTT; cdr3_aa: CASSLLQGASGNTIYF
v_call: TRBV7-2; clone_size: -; j_call: TRBJ1-5; cdr3_length: 14; d_call: -; cdr3_nt: TGTGCCAGCAGCTTAGTAAGGGGAAATCAGCCCCAGCATTTT; cdr3_aa: CASSLVRGNQPQHF
v_call: TRBV27; clone_size: few; j_call: TRBJ1-2; cdr3_length: 13; d_call: -; cdr3_nt: TGTGCCAGCAGCCCACAGGAATACTATGGCTACACCTTC; cdr3_aa: CASSPQEYYGYTF
v_call: TRBV10-1; clone_size: -; j_call: TRBJ2-2; cdr3_length: 13; d_call: TRBD2; cdr3_nt: TGCGCCAGCCAAGCGGGGGGGCCCGGGGAGCTGTTTTTT; cdr3_aa: CASQAGGPGELFF
v_call: TRBV19; clone_size: -; j_call: TRBJ2-1; cdr3_length: 18; d_call: TRBD2; cdr3_nt: TGTGCCAGTAGTAGCCCCAGTCAGCGGGGGGGGTCATACAATGAGCAGTTCTTC; cdr3_aa: CASSSPSQRGGSYNEQFF
v_call: TRBV7-8; clone_size: few; j_call: TRBJ2-7; cdr3_length: 16; d_call: -; cdr3_nt: TGTGCCAGCAGCTCGGTGACAGCTCCCCGCTCCTACGAGCAGTACTTC; cdr3_aa: CASSSVTAPRSYEQYF
v_call: TRBV24-1; clone_size: -; j_call: TRBJ2-5; cdr3_length: 15; d_call: -; cdr3_nt: TGTGCCACCAGTTCAAAAGGGGGTCTTTCAGAGACCCAGTACTTC; cdr3_aa: CATSSKGGLSETQYF
v_call: TRBV5-5; clone_size: -; j_call: TRBJ2-3; cdr3_length: 14; d_call: TRBD2; cdr3_nt: TGTGCCAGCAGCTTCCTAGCGGGAGCAGATACGCAGTATTTT; cdr3_aa: CASSFLAGADTQYF
v_call: TRBV20-1; clone_size: -; j_call: TRBJ1-4; cdr3_length: 13; d_call: -; cdr3_nt: TGCAGTGCTAGTCTTAGTGCTAATGAAAAACTGTTTTTT; cdr3_aa: CSASLSANEKLFF
v_call: TRBV5-8; clone_size: once; j_call: TRBJ1-1; cdr3_length: 15; d_call: -; cdr3_nt: TGTGCCAGCAGCTTGGATATAGTGGTTCGGGGTGAAGCTTTCTTT; cdr3_aa: CASSLDIVVRGEAFF
v_call: TRBV27; clone_size: -; j_call: TRBJ1-4; cdr3_length: 14; d_call: -; cdr3_nt: TGTGCCAGCAGTTTACGGGGTCCGATGCAGAAACTGTTTTTT; cdr3_aa: CASSLRGPMQKLFF
v_call: TRBV2; clone_size: -; j_call: TRBJ1-6; cdr3_length: 13; d_call: -; cdr3_nt: TGTGCCAGCATGGAGGGGACTGGGTCACCCCTCCACTTT; cdr3_aa: CASMEGTGSPLHF
v_call: TRBV5-1; clone_size: -; j_call: TRBJ2-7; cdr3_length: 14; d_call: -; cdr3_nt: TGCGCCAGCAGCCCCGGGACTGCGAGAGGAGAGCAGTACTTC; cdr3_aa: CASSPGTARGEQYF
v_call: TRBV30; clone_size: -; j_call: TRBJ1-2; cdr3_length: 12; d_call: TRBD1; cdr3_nt: TGTGCCTCTACAGGGGGCAACCATGGCTACACCTTC; cdr3_aa: CASTGGNHGYTF
v_call: TRBV11-2; clone_size: once; j_call: TRBJ2-7; cdr3_length: 15; d_call: -; cdr3_nt: TGTGCCAGCAGCTTGAGTCTCCTCGGCTCCTACGAGCAGTACTTC; cdr3_aa: CASSLSLLGSYEQYF
v_call: TRBV7-6; clone_size: -; j_call: TRBJ1-6; cdr3_length: 18; d_call: TRBD1; cdr3_nt: TGTGCCAGCAGCCTCTCGGGACAGACGAGCTCCTATAATTCACCCCTCCACTTT; cdr3_aa: CASSLSGQTSSYNSPLHF
v_call: TRBV28; clone_size: -; j_call: TRBJ2-1; cdr3_length: 13; d_call: -; cdr3_nt: TGTGCCAGCAGCTTAACTGGTTACAATGAGCAGTTCTTC; cdr3_aa: CASSLTGYNEQFF
v_call: TRBV4-1; clone_size: once; j_call: TRBJ1-5; cdr3_length: 13; d_call: -; cdr3_nt: TGCGCCAGCAGCCAAGATGTGGCTCAGCCCCAGCATTTT; cdr3_aa: CASSQDVAQPQHF
v_call: TRBV19; clone_size: -; j_call: TRBJ1-2; cdr3_length: 16; d_call: -; cdr3_nt: TGTGCCAGTACATTCTGGGGCCGGTGGACTAACTATGGCTACACCTTC; cdr3_aa: CASTFWGRWTNYGYTF
v_call: TRBV7-2; clone_size: -; j_call: TRBJ2-2; cdr3_length: 15; d_call: TRBD2; cdr3_nt: TGTGCCAGCAGCTTTAGCGGGGGTCGGGTCGGGGAGCTGTTTTTT; cdr3_aa: CASSFSGGRVGELFF
v_call: TRBV25-1; clone_size: once; j_call: TRBJ2-1; cdr3_length: 16; d_call: -; cdr3_nt: TGTGCCAGCAGTGAGCTGACAGGCAGCTCCTACAATGAGCAGTTCTTC; cdr3_aa: CASSELTGSSYNEQFF